This T cell receptor beta chain stems from a study of cytomegalovirus exposure and HLA in healthy donors. Germline lookup yields CDR1 MGHRA and CDR2 YSYEKL. The CDR3 has 15 residues. V lost 3 bases and J lost 9; bases outside the gene matches: 7. The PCR used 60 Vbeta and 13 Jbeta primers. Data came from immunoSEQ multiplex PCR; TCRdb stores just in-frame clones and leaves some out. The table has 150,000 to 250,000 clones, 65% to 85% seen once. This chain joins TRBV4-1 and TRBJ1-6; 8 bases line up with TRBD1. The sample taken for sequencing was PBMCs. This receptor was obtained from a boy younger than 10 in good health and CMV-seronegative. For the CDR3, the DNA is TGCGCCAGCAGCCAGCAGGGGGCTGGTGGTTCACCCCTCCACTTT. Amino acids: CASSQQGAGGSPLHF.